The TCR beta chain under discussion was sequenced for a study of T cells in Graves' hyperthyroidism and ophthalmopathy. This clonotype was picked up many times. Its antigen is as yet unknown. Exclusion of patients followed from uncontrolled infection, other autoimmune disease, pregnancy or lactation. Study-level points and caveats: The model identified upcoming ophthalmopathy a median roughly 6.5 months ahead of onset.

There were TCR beta CDR3 regions amplified from RNA transcripts. The TCR CDR3 first-round RT-PCR relied on the HTBI primer set. In TCRdb, the multiplex PCR reads were re-called with MiXCR into one record per CDR3 protein. In the table there are about 420,000 distinct CDR3 sequences, 15% to 19% of which are singletons. Sequences were obtained from blood. The sequence was obtained from a woman younger than 30 with Graves' hyperthyroidism.

CDR3 in DNA: TGTGCCAGCAGCCAGCAGGGAACTCTCCACGAGCAGTACTTC. It is translated as CASSQQGTLHEQYF. This chain uses TRBV3-1 with TRBJ2-7, with D possibly TRBD1 on 5 matching bases. There are 14 residues in the CDR3. Germline V gene data show CDR1 as LGHDT and CDR2 as YNNKEL (reference sequence). V dropped 3 bases and J dropped 5 bases, with 14 bases sitting between them.